The subject of this entry is one T cell receptor beta chain. No antigen is known for it. Tumor or blood genomic DNA was sequenced, with inputs of about 616 ng to 6,004 ng. This sample is part of a study of T cells in tumors after PD-1 blockade. General study points: Some novel exhausted tumor clones appeared in pre-treatment blood, suggesting peripheral recruitment.

Sequencing used immunoSEQ multiplex PCR; TCRdb keeps in-frame clones, though not all of them. The sample yields approximately 50,000 clones, more than 60% seen once. V lost 2 bases and J 4 bases, leaving 9 bases between the germline ends. Germline-derived CDR1 and CDR2 are SGHDN and FVKESK. The CDR3 totals 14 residues. The sequence derives from a human donor with advanced basal cell or squamous cell carcinoma (not recorded which). Sample: PBMCs, taken before anti-PD-1 therapy. The rearrangement uses TRBV14 and TRBJ2-1; the D is unclear. CDR3 sequence reads: CASSQYGPYNEQFF. Here the CDR3 DNA reads TGTGCCAGCAGCCAATACGGACCGTACAATGAGCAGTTCTTC.